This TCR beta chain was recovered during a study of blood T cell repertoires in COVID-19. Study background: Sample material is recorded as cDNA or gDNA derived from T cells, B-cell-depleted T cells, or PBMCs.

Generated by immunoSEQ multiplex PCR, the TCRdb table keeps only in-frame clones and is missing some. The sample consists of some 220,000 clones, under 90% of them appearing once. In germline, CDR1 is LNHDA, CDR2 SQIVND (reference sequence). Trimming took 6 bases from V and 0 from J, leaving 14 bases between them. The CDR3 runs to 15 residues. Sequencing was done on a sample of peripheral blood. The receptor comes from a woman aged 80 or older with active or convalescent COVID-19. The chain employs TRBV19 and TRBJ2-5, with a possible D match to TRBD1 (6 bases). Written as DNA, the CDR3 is TGTGCCAGTAGCGCCGGGACAACGTACCAAGAGACCCAGTACTTC. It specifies CASSAGTTYQETQYF.